Sequencing of this T cell receptor beta chain was carried out in a study of vaccination effects on CD4 cells after COVID-19. Generated by immunoSEQ multiplex PCR, the TCRdb table keeps only in-frame clones and is missing some. The table shows more than 45,000 clones, with around 76% occurring only once. On this clone: The antigen is not known.

V lost 1 base, J lost 0 bases, and 11 bases lay in between. The CDR3 extends over 15 amino acids. CDR1 is SGDLS, CDR2 YYNGEE, per germline. Before sequencing took place, the ViraFEST assay used viral peptide pools to expand antigen-specific CD4+ T cells. The authors isolated CD4+ T cells after ten to eleven days of culture. By PCR, the person was confirmed to have had SARS-CoV-2 infection between March and December 2020. The chain has TRBV9 and TRBJ2-7; D might be TRBD2 (5 bases). This receptor was taken from a human donor who had a prior SARS-CoV-2 infection. The material was CD4+ T cells from PBMCs cultured with HIV peptides, obtained before COVID-19 vaccination. Subset defined: HIV-1 Nef peptide pool negative control/reference culture. The CDR3 DNA reads TGTGCCAGCAGCGTATCACCGGGGAGCTCCTACGAGCAGTACTTC. Amino acids: CASSVSPGSSYEQYF.